This record concerns one T cell receptor beta chain sequence. The target antigen is unknown. The CDR3 runs 17 residues. J was trimmed by 4 bases and V by 4 bases; bases with no gene match: 9. CDR1 SGHTA and CDR2 FQGNSA come from the germline V gene. Extracted from the samples, RNA was reverse transcribed into cDNA to serve as the sequencing template. TCRdb's copy holds only in-frame clones and misses some; the assay was immunoSEQ multiplex PCR. Altogether almost 250,000 clones are present, roughly two thirds being singletons, with the ten largest covering approximately 1.2%. The data originate from a study of CD8+ T cells in alopecia areata. Notes on the study in general: TCR sharing was clearer in mice than between patients, perhaps partly owing to patient HLA diversity. Greater clonality was observed in lesional scalp samples, especially alopecia totalis/universalis, versus normal scalp.

The investigators collected lesional scalp punch biopsies and peripheral blood from alopecia areata patients. Starting from PBMCs, sorting isolated CD4+ and CD8+ T cells. This TCR came from a human donor with alopecia areata. V usage is TRBV7-2 and J usage is TRBJ2-3; 12 bases align to TRBD2. The source material was CD4+ T cells sorted from blood, sampled at week 0. CDR3 region: CASSSKLTSGGADTQYF. CDR3 DNA: TGTGCCAGCAGCTCCAAACTGACTAGCGGGGGAGCAGATACGCAGTATTTT.